This T cell receptor beta chain derives from a study of T cell responses to AZD1222 COVID-19 vaccine. General study results and limits: CD4 TCRs linked to vaccination spanned spike, dominating at 160-218 and 743-854. There were mostly white British donors and more females than males, and clonal diversity was possibly underestimated. Nearly half of unique spike-specific TCRs reportedly avoided B.1.351 and B.1.1.7 mutated regions.

Sequencing used immunoSEQ multiplex PCR; TCRdb keeps in-frame clones, though not all of them. This sample has some 80,000 clones, with approximately 89% found just once. For this clone: Its target is unknown.

The source material was peripheral blood, sampled 28 days after the second dose of the MenACWY control vaccine. The clonotype comes from an adult who received the MenACWY meningococcal vaccine as a control.

The CDR3 region is CASSLDQGEQFF. The CDR3 DNA sequence: TGTGCCAGCAGCTTAGATCAAGGTGAGCAGTTCTTC. The chain employs TRBV11-3 and TRBJ2-1; no definite D call. From germline, CDR1 is SGHNT and CDR2 YENEEA. Deletions cut 0 bases from V and 9 bases from J, with 6 bases between. There are 12 residues in the CDR3.